This T cell receptor (beta chain) originates from a study of T cells in narcolepsy. A few counts support this clone. The CDR3 extends over 14 amino acids. Germline assignment: CDR1 SGHRS and CDR2 YFSETQ. Trimming removed 0 bases from V and 2 bases from J; junction bases left unmatched: 0. TCRdb's copy holds only in-frame clones and misses some; the assay was immunoSEQ multiplex PCR. The data show nearly 25,000 clones, about 60% seen once. This TCR was recovered from a human donor in good health. Sequencing was done on a sample of memory (CD45RA-) CD4+ T cells from blood. The rearrangement links TRBV5-1 to TRBJ1-2; 8 bases are shared with TRBD1. The DNA for the CDR3 is TGCGCCAGCAGCTTGGGACAGGGGAACTATGGCTACACCTTC. Its protein is CASSLGQGNYGYTF.